This T cell receptor beta chain was recorded in a study of T cell responses to AZD1222 COVID-19 vaccine. Concerning this clone: Its antigen remains unknown.

Findings and limits, study-wide: Repertoire sampling occurred only after the peak T cell response. Nearly half of spike-specific TCRs reportedly target variant regions that are unmutated in the B.1.351 and B.1.1.7 variants.

Using immunoSEQ multiplex PCR, the repertoire was profiled, and TCRdb retains in-frame clones only, with some absent. The data show around 140,000 clones, 91% seen once. Pooled samples include second doses given at about 4 or 12 weeks. V lost 5 bases and J 4 bases, leaving 9 bases between the germline ends. This CDR3 contains 13 residues. Germline V gene lookup returns CDR1 SNHLY and CDR2 FYNNEI. This chain links TRBV2 with TRBJ2-1; D is perhaps TRBD1 (6 bases). The receptor was isolated from an adult who received the AZD1222 COVID-19 vaccine. Here the sequenced sample was peripheral blood, taken 28 days after the second AZD1222 dose. CDR3 nucleotides: TGTGCCAGCAGTACTGGACAGTACAATGAGCAGTTCTTC. Amino acids: CASSTGQYNEQFF.